What follows is one T cell receptor beta chain and its context. At the DNA level, this CDR3 is encoded by other sequences in the same sample as well. CDR1 GTSNPN and CDR2 SVGIG come from the germline V gene (reference sequence). V dropped 4 bases and J dropped 4 bases, with 2 bases sitting between them. The CDR3 has 10 amino acids. This specimen belongs to a study of beta chain features in type 1 diabetes. Expressed TCRB transcripts got sequenced, as all isolated RNA was reverse transcribed. Assay: immunoSEQ multiplex PCR; the TCRdb copy retains only in-frame clones and omits some. This sample carries about half a million clones, approximately 31% of them seen once, and the ten largest clones take 0.05% to 0.065%. It was via CD45RO/CCR7/CD25/CD127/CD95/CD27 that CD4+ naive, central memory, regulatory and stem cell-like memory cells were sorted.

The source material was naive CD4+ T cells from blood. This receptor was obtained from a man younger than 30 in good health. The chain combines TRBV30 with TRBJ1-3; no firm D call. The CDR3 reads CAWTGNTIYF. The DNA for the CDR3 is TGTGCCTGGACCGGAAACACCATATATTTT.